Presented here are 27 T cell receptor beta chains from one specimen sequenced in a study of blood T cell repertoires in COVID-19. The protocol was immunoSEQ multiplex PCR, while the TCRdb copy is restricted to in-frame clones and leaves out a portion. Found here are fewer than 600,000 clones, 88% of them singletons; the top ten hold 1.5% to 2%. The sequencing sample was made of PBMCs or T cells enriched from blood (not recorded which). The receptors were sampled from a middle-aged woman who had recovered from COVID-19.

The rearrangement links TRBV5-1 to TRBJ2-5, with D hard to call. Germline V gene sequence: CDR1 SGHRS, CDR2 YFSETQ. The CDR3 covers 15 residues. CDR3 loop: CASSIERFPGETQYF. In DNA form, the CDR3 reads TGCGCGAGCTCAATCGAGAGGTTCCCGGGAGAGACCCAGTACTTC.

As DNA, the CDR3 is TGTGCCATCAGTGCGAGGACAGGGGGCGCTGCTAGGTATGGCTACACCTTC. It codes for CAISARTGGAARYGYTF. The chain combines TRBV10-3 with TRBJ1-2; 11 bases agree with TRBD1. CDR3 length equals 17 residues. J lost 5 bases, V lost 4 bases, and 12 bases had no gene match. From germline, CDR1 is ENHRY and CDR2 SYGVKD.

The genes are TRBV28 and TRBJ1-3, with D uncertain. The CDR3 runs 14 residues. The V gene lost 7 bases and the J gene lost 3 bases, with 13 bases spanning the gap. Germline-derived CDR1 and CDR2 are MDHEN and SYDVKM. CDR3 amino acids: CASTQWGVGNTIYF. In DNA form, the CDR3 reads TGTGCCAGCACTCAATGGGGAGTTGGAAACACCATATATTTT. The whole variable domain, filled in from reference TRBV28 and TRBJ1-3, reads DVKVTQSSRYLVKRTGEKVFLECVQDMDHENMFWYRQDPGLGLRLIYFSYDVKMKEKGDIPEGYSVSREKKERFSLILESASTNQTSMYLCASTQWGVGNTIYFGEGSWLTVV.

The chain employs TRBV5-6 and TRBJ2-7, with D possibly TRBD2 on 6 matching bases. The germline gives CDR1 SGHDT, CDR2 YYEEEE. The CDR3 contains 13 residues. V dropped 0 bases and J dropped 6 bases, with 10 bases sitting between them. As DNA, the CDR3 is TGTGCCAGCAGCTTGGAGCTAGCGACCGAGCAGTACTTC. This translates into CASSLELATEQYF.

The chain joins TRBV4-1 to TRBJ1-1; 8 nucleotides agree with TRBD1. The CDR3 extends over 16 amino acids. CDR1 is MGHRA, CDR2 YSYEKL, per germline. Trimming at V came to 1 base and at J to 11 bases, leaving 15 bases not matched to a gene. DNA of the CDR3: TGCGCCAGCAGCCAAGCTCGGCGGGACAGGACAGGTGAGGCTTTCTTT. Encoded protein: CASSQARRDRTGEAFF.

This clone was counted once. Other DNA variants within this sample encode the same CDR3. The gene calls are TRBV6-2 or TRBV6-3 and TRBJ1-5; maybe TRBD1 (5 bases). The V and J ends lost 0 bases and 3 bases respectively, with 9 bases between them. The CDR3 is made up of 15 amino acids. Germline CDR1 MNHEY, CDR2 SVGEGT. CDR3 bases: TGTGCCAGCAGTTACTCCGGGGGTTACAATCAGCCCCAGCATTTT. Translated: CASSYSGGYNQPQHF.

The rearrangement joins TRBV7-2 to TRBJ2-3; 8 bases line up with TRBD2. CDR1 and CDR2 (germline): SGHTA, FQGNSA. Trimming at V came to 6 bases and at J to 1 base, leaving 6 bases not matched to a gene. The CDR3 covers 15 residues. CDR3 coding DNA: TGTGCCAGCAGACCCCGGGGGGGAGGCACAGATACGCAGTATTTT. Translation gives CASRPRGGGTDTQYF. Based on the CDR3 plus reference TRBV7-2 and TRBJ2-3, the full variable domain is GAGVSQSPSNKVTEKGKDVELRCDPISGHTALYWYRQSLGQGLEFLIYFQGNSAPDKSGLPSDRFSAERTGGSVSTLTIQRTQQEDSAVYLCASRPRGGGTDTQYFGPGTRLTVL.

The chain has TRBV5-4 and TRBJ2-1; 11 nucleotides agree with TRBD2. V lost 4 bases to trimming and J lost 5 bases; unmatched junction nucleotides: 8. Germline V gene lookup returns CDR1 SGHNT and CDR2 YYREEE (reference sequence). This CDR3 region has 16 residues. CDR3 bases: TGTGCCAGCAGCCCCGTGGTAGCGGGAGGGGACAATGAGCAGTTCTTC. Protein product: CASSPVVAGGDNEQFF.

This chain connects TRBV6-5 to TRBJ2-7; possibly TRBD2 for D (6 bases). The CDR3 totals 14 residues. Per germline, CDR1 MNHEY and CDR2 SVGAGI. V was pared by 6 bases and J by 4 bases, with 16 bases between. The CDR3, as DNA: TGTGCCAGCAGCATGGTGGGGGGAACATACGAGCAGTACTTC. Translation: CASSMVGGTYEQYF.

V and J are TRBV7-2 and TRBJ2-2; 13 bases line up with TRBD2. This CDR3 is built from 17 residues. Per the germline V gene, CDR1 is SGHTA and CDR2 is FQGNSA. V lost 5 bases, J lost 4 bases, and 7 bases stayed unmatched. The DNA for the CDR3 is TGTGCCAGCAGCCCTAGGACTAGCGGGAGCACCACCGGGGAGCTGTTTTTT. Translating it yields CASSPRTSGSTTGELFF.

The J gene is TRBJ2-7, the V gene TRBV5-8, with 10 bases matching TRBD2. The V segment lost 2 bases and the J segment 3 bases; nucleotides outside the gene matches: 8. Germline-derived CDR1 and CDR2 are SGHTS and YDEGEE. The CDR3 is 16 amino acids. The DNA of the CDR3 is TGTGCCAGCAGCTTCTTCGGGCGGACTAGCGGCTACGAGCAGTACTTC. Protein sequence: CASSFFGRTSGYEQYF.

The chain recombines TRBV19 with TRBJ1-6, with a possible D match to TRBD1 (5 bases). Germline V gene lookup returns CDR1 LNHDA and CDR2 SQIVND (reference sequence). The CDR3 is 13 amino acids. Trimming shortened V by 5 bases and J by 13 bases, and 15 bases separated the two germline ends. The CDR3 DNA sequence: TGTGCCAGTAGTCCCCGGGGGAAGTTGCCCCTCCACTTT. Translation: CASSPRGKLPLHF.

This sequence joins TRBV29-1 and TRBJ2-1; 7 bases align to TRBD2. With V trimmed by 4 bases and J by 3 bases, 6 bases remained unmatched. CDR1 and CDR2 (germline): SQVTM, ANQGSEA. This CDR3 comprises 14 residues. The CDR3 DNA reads TGCAGCGTTGTTGTGGGAGGGAGCTACAATGAGCAGTTCTTC. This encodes CSVVVGGSYNEQFF.

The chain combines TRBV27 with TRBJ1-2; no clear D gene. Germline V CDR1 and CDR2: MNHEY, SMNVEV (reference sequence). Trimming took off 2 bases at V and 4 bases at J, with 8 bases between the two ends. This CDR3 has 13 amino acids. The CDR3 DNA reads TGTGCCAGCAGTTTAGGTCGGTCCTATGGCTACACCTTC. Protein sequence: CASSLGRSYGYTF.

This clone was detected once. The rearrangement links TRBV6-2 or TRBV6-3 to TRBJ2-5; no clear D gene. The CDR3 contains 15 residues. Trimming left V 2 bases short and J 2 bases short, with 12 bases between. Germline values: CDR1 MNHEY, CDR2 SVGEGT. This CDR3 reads CASSYEERRQETQYF. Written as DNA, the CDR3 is TGTGCCAGCAGTTACGAGGAGCGACGACAAGAGACCCAGTACTTC.

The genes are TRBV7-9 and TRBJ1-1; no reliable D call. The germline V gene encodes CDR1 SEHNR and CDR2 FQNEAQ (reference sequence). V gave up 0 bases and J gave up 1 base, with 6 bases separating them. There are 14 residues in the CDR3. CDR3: CASSLAFRNTEAFF. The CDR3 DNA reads TGTGCCAGCAGCTTAGCTTTCAGGAACACTGAAGCTTTCTTT.

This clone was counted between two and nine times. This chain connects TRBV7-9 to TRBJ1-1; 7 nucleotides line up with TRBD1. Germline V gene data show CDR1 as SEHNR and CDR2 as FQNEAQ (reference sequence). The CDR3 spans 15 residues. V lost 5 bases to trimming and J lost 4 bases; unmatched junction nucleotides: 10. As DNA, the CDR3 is TGTGCCAGCAGCCCGCCAACAGGGGTCGGCACTGAAGCTTTCTTT. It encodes CASSPPTGVGTEAFF.

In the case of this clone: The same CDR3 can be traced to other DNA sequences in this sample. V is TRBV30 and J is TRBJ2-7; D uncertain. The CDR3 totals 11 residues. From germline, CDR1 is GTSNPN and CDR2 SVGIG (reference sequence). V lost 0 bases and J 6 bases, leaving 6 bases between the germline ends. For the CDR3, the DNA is TGTGCCTGGAGTGTTTCGGGCGAGCAGTACTTC. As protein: CAWSVSGEQYF.

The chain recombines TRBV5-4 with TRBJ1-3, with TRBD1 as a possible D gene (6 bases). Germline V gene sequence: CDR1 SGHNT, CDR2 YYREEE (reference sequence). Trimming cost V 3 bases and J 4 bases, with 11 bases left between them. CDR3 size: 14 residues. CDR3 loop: CASSSGQIGNTIYF. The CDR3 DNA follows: TGTGCCAGCAGCTCCGGACAGATCGGAAACACCATATATTTT.

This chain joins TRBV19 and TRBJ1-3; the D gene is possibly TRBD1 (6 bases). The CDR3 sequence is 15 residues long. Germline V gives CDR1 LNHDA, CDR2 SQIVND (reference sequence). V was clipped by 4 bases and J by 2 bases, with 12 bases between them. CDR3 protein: CASSTTGSPGNTIYF. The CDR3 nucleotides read TGTGCCAGTAGTACTACAGGGTCACCTGGAAACACCATATATTTT.

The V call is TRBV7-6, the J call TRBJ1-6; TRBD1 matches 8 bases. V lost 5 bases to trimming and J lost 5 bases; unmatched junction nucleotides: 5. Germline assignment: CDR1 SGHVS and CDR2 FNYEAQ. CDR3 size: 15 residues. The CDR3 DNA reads TGTGCCAGCAGCCCCACAGGGGGGGATAATTCACCCCTCCACTTT. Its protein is CASSPTGGDNSPLHF.

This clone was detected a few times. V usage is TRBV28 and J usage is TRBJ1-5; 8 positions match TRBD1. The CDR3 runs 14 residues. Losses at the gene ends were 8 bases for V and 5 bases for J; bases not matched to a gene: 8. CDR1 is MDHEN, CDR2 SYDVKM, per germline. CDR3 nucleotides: TGTGCCAGCGAGCTGACAGGGGATCATCAGCCCCAGCATTTT. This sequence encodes CASELTGDHQPQHF.

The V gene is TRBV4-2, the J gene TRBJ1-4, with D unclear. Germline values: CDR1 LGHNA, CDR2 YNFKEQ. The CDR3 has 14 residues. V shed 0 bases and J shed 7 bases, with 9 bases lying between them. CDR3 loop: CASSQEFSGEKLFF. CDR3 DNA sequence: TGTGCCAGCAGCCAAGAATTTTCGGGTGAAAAACTGTTTTTT.

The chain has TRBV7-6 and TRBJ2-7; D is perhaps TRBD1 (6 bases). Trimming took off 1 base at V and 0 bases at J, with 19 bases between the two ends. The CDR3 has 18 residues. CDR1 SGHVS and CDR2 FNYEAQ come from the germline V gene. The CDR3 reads CASSLEAPTWDTSYEQYF. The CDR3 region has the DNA TGTGCCAGCAGCTTAGAGGCCCCTACCTGGGACACCTCCTACGAGCAGTACTTC.

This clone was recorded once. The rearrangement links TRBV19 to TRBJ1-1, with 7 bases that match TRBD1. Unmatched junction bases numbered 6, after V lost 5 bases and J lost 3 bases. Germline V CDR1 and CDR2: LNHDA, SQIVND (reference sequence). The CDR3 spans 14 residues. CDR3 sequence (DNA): TGTGCCAGTAGTTTCAGGGGGTGGGACACTGAAGCTTTCTTT. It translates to CASSFRGWDTEAFF.

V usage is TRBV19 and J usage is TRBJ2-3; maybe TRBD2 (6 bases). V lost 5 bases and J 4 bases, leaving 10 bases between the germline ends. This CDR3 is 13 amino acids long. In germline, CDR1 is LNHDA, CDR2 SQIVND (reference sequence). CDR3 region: CASSRAGPDTQYF. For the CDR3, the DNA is TGTGCCAGTAGTCGGGCGGGACCAGATACGCAGTATTTT. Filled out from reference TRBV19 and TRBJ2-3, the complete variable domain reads DGGITQSPKYLFRKEGQNVTLSCEQNLNHDAMYWYRQDPGQGLRLIYYSQIVNDFQKGDIAEGYSVSREKKESFPLTVTSAQKNPTAFYLCASSRAGPDTQYFGPGTRLTVL.

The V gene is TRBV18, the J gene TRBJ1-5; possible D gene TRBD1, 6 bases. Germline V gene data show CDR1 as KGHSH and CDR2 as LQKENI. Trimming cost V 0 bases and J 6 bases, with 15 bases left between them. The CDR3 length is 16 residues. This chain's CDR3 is CASSPPNEGERQPQHF. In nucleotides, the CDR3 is TGTGCCAGCTCACCACCGAATGAGGGGGAACGTCAGCCCCAGCATTTT.